Sequencing of this T cell receptor beta chain was carried out in a study of T cell responses to AZD1222 COVID-19 vaccine. Study background: Second doses were pooled across both intervals (about 4 or about 12 weeks).

Some clones are missing from TCRdb's copy, which holds only in-frame ones; the method was immunoSEQ multiplex PCR. Of around 96,000 clones listed, around nine tenths are singletons. To note about this clone: Its target is not known.

Overall study findings and caveats: Breadth and depth of Spike-specific TCRs rose after two AZD1222 doses. There were mostly white British donors and more females than males, and clonal diversity was possibly underestimated. Among AZD1222 vaccinees, only five or six were seropositive at baseline.

CDR1 and CDR2 (germline): GTSNPN, SVGIG (reference sequence). V was cut by 5 bases and J by 1 base, with 10 bases left in between. This CDR3 comprises 13 residues. The input for sequencing was peripheral blood, taken on day 0 of AZD1222 vaccination. This sequence was found in an adult in good health. The chain couples TRBV30 to TRBJ2-3; D is unresolved. The CDR3 is CAWSTTGTDTQYF. The CDR3 DNA sequence: TGTGCCTGGTCGACCACAGGCACAGATACGCAGTATTTT. Filled out from reference TRBV30 and TRBJ2-3, the complete variable domain reads SQTIHQWPATLVQPVGSPLSLECTVEGTSNPNLYWYRQAAGRGLQLLFYSVGIGQISSEVPQNLSASRPQDRQFILSSKKLLLSDSGFYLCAWSTTGTDTQYFGPGTRLTVL.